The 13 T cell receptor beta chains below were found in one sample sequenced in a study of blood T cell repertoires in COVID-19. Measured with immunoSEQ multiplex PCR; TCRdb has only the in-frame clones, and not every one. This table holds around 30,000 clones, roughly nine tenths found once. The sample was peripheral blood. These receptors all stem from a man aged 45-60 years with active COVID-19.

V and J are TRBV6-1 and TRBJ1-1; D is perhaps TRBD1 (6 bases). This CDR3 is built from 16 residues. The V gene lost 4 bases and the J gene lost 1 base, with 16 bases spanning the gap. Per germline, CDR1 MNHNS and CDR2 SASEGT. The CDR3 nucleotides are TGTGCCAGCAGTGTGGGACCCAGGGGCGGGAACACTGAAGCTTTCTTT. This encodes CASSVGPRGGNTEAFF.

The chain joins TRBV3-1 (or the pseudogene TRBV3-2) to TRBJ1-2; TRBD1 is a possible D gene (6 bases). The CDR3 extends over 15 amino acids. CDR1 and CDR2 (germline): LGHDT, YNNKEL (reference sequence). Trimming left V 4 bases short and J 1 base short, with 13 bases between. The CDR3 is CASSLSDSFNYGYTF. The CDR3 region has the DNA TGTGCCAGCAGCCTATCGGACAGTTTTAACTATGGCTACACCTTC.

This chain links TRBV18 with TRBJ2-2; TRBD2 aligns across 9 bases. CDR1 is KGHSH, CDR2 LQKENI, per germline. After removal of 2 bases from V and 1 base from J, the junction contained 5 bases not matched to a gene. The CDR3 runs 17 residues. The CDR3 region has the DNA TGTGCCAGCTCACCATCTCTAGCGGGGAGGAACACCGGGGAGCTGTTTTTT. Translated, it gives CASSPSLAGRNTGELFF.

The genes are TRBV28 and TRBJ2-2; 12 bases are a match to TRBD2. Germline V lookup: CDR1 MDHEN, CDR2 SYDVKM. The CDR3 has 14 residues. Trimming cost V 3 bases and J 11 bases; bases outside gene matches: 4. This CDR3 is CASSLASGRAELFF. CDR3 DNA sequence: TGTGCCAGCAGTTTGGCTAGCGGGAGGGCCGAGCTGTTTTTT.

The chain combines TRBV5-5 with TRBJ1-5; D unresolved. Trimming pared 1 base from V and 4 bases from J, leaving 9 bases between. Germline lookup yields CDR1 SGHKS and CDR2 YYEKEE (reference sequence). The CDR3 extends over 14 amino acids. CDR3 sequence (DNA): TGTGCCAGCAGCTTGACAACACTAAATCAGCCCCAGCATTTT. Translation: CASSLTTLNQPQHF. The full variable domain, its missing parts supplied by reference TRBV5-5 and TRBJ1-5, is DAGVTQSPTHLIKTRGQQVTLRCSPISGHKSVSWYQQVLGQGPQFIFQYYEKEERGRGNFPDRFSARQFPNYSSELNVNALLLGDSALYLCASSLTTLNQPQHFGDGTRLSIL.

This clone appeared a single time. This CDR3 is CASSRRPRRSTEAFF. The DNA of the CDR3 is TGTGCCAGCAGCAGACGACCCCGGCGGAGCACTGAAGCTTTCTTT. The rearrangement links TRBV7-9 to TRBJ1-1; D remains unclear. The germline V and J ends were trimmed by 5 bases and 4 bases, with 17 bases remaining between them. Germline CDR1 reads SEHNR; CDR2 reads FQNEAQ (reference sequence). The CDR3 length is 15 residues.

The J gene is TRBJ2-4, the V gene TRBV19; D perhaps matches TRBD2 (7 bases). The CDR3 loop spans 15 amino acids. V shed 6 bases and J shed 6 bases, with 18 bases lying between them. The germline V gene encodes CDR1 LNHDA and CDR2 SQIVND (reference sequence). CDR3 sequence (DNA): TGTGCCAGTAGAGAAAGGGGGGGCCTGGGAAACATTCAGTACTTC. This sequence encodes CASRERGGLGNIQYF.

V and J are TRBV5-1 and TRBJ2-1; TRBD1 matches 9 bases. Trimming cost V 1 base and J 3 bases; bases outside gene matches: 5. The CDR3 extends over 16 amino acids. Germline CDR1 and CDR2: SGHRS and YFSETQ. CDR3 nucleotides: TGCGCCAGCAGCTTGATGGGACAGGGCATCTACAATGAGCAGTTCTTC. It translates to CASSLMGQGIYNEQFF.

The chain recombines TRBV4-2 with TRBJ2-1; TRBD1 is a possible D gene (5 bases). The CDR3 is 15 amino acids. CDR1 is LGHNA and CDR2 is YNFKEQ in the germline V gene. V lost 0 bases and J lost 4, with 10 bases in between. The CDR3 reads CASSQDRVNYNEQFF. CDR3 sequence (DNA): TGTGCCAGCAGCCAAGACAGGGTAAATTACAATGAGCAGTTCTTC.

The V gene is TRBV6-6, the J gene TRBJ2-7, with TRBD2 matching 13 bases. V shed 2 bases and J 2 bases; nucleotides not matched to a gene: 3. This CDR3 has 16 residues. Per germline, CDR1 MNHNY and CDR2 SVGAGI (reference sequence). Here the CDR3 reads CASSYPGLAGTYEQYF. As DNA, the CDR3 is TGTGCCAGCAGTTACCCGGGACTAGCGGGGACCTACGAGCAGTACTTC.

This chain uses TRBV7-2 with TRBJ1-1; 8 bases are shared with TRBD1. V lost 5 bases, J lost 7 bases, and 6 bases stayed unmatched. Germline lookup yields CDR1 SGHTA and CDR2 FQGNSA. This CDR3 comprises 13 residues. CDR3 DNA sequence: TGTGCCAGCAGCACTCAGGGGGCGAGTGAAGCTTTCTTT. Residues: CASSTQGASEAFF.

The chain is built from TRBV5-1 and TRBJ2-3; 8 bases are a match to TRBD2. There are 18 residues in the CDR3. The V gene's germline CDR1 is SGHRS and CDR2 YFSETQ. Trimming at V came to 4 bases and at J to 5 bases, leaving 18 bases not matched to a gene. CDR3 coding DNA: TGCGCCAGCAGCCTATATTCAACTAGCGGAGGGATGGGAGATACGCAGTATTTT. It encodes CASSLYSTSGGMGDTQYF.

This chain links TRBV21-1 with TRBJ2-5; the table's D call, TRBD2, has no DNA check behind it. TRBV21-1 is assigned pseudogene status. This CDR3 is 17 amino acids long. CDR3 sequence reads: CASSRGTSGGLGETQYF. CDR3 bases: TGTGCCAGCAGCAGAGGGACTAGCGGGGGCCTCGGGGAGACCCAGTACTTC.